One and the same sample provided the 28 T cell receptor beta chains below, sequenced in a study of cytomegalovirus exposure and HLA in healthy donors. PCR primers comprised 60 Vbeta and 13 Jbeta primers. Clones were sequenced by immunoSEQ multiplex PCR, and TCRdb holds only the in-frame ones, with some missing. The sample lists 90,000 to 110,000 clones, around 80% occurring once. The sequencing sample was made of PBMCs. These receptor sequences come from a man between 35 and 55 years old in good health and CMV-seropositive.

The rearrangement uses TRBV6-5 and TRBJ1-1, with D possibly TRBD1 on 5 matching bases. The germline V gene encodes CDR1 MNHEY and CDR2 SVGAGI. This CDR3 has 13 residues. V was cut by 4 bases and J by 6 bases, with 12 bases left in between. The CDR3 DNA sequence: TGTGCCAGCAGTTTTGTGGGGGGGGCTGAAGCTTTCTTT. This encodes CASSFVGGAEAFF.

The chain is built from TRBV4-2 and TRBJ2-2; perhaps TRBD1 as D (5 bases). Germline V gives CDR1 LGHNA, CDR2 YNFKEQ. The CDR3 has 14 residues. Trimming removed 3 bases from V and 3 bases from J, with 8 bases in between. This CDR3 reads CASSHETDTGELFF. CDR3 coding DNA: TGTGCCAGCAGCCACGAGACAGACACCGGGGAGCTGTTTTTT.

The V call is TRBV6-6, the J call TRBJ1-6, with D uncertain. The germline V gene has CDR1 MNHNY and CDR2 SVGAGI (reference sequence). CDR3 length: 14 amino acids. The V gene lost 5 bases and the J gene lost 7 bases, with 12 bases spanning the gap. CDR3: CASSTVAGNSPLHF. CDR3 DNA sequence: TGTGCCAGCAGTACGGTCGCGGGGAATTCACCCCTCCACTTT.

The CDR3 DNA reads TGTGCCAGCAGCCGAGAGGGACTAGCGGGGGAAAGGGGTGAGCAGTTCTTC. Its translation: CASSREGLAGERGEQFF. J is TRBJ2-1 and V is TRBV7-3, with 14 bases lining up with TRBD2. Per the germline V gene, CDR1 is SGHTA and CDR2 is FQGTGA. V lost 5 bases to trimming and J lost 9 bases; unmatched junction nucleotides: 12. The CDR3 spans 17 residues.

This chain links TRBV5-5 with TRBJ2-2; TRBD2 agrees at 12 bases. After removal of 3 bases from V and 4 bases from J, the junction contained 10 bases not matched to a gene. The germline V gene has CDR1 SGHKS and CDR2 YYEKEE (reference sequence). This CDR3 region has 18 residues. The CDR3 here is CASSWVLAGGASTGELFF. DNA for the CDR3: TGTGCCAGCAGCTGGGTCCTAGCGGGAGGGGCGAGCACCGGGGAGCTGTTTTTT.

V usage is TRBV19 and J usage is TRBJ1-6; 9 nucleotides align to TRBD1. Germline lookup yields CDR1 LNHDA and CDR2 SQIVND (reference sequence). The CDR3 covers 16 residues. Germline trimming cut 5 bases from V and 7 bases from J; bases unmatched to any gene: 9. This CDR3 is CASSAPSGTGNSPLHF. CDR3 nucleotides: TGTGCCAGTAGTGCGCCTTCCGGGACAGGGAATTCACCCCTCCACTTT.

This clone has just a few counts. This chain uses TRBV7-2 with TRBJ2-2, with D tentatively TRBD2 (6 bases). CDR1 SGHTA and CDR2 FQGNSA come from the germline V gene. CDR3 length: 15 amino acids. V was shortened by 5 bases and J by 4 bases, with 14 bases between the two germline ends. The CDR3 here is CASSRGGAGTGELFF. CDR3 bases: TGTGCCAGCAGCCGCGGAGGGGCGGGCACCGGGGAGCTGTTTTTT.

This clone was counted only a few times. The chain uses TRBV5-6 and TRBJ2-5, with 10 positions matching TRBD2. CDR1 and CDR2 (germline): SGHDT, YYEEEE. Trimming took 4 bases from V and 4 from J; bases not matched to a gene: 13. CDR3 size: 17 residues. The CDR3 sequence: CASSHQTGTSDGETQYF. CDR3 nucleotide sequence: TGTGCCAGCAGCCATCAAACCGGGACTAGCGATGGAGAGACCCAGTACTTC.

This clone has a single count. The chain is built from TRBV2 and TRBJ1-5; TRBD1 matches at 7 bases. The V gene end was trimmed by 5 bases and the J gene end by 5 bases; junction bases not matched to a gene: 6. Germline CDR1 and CDR2: SNHLY and FYNNEI. This CDR3 region has 14 residues. The CDR3 DNA is TGTGCCAGCAGTTACCGCAGGGGGTATCAGCCCCAGCATTTT. Translated, it gives CASSYRRGYQPQHF.

This clone appeared once. The J gene is TRBJ2-7, the V gene TRBV11-2, with TRBD1 matching 7 bases. This CDR3 contains 13 residues. Trimming at V came to 4 bases and at J to 4 bases, leaving 4 bases not matched to a gene. Per the germline V gene, CDR1 is SGHAT and CDR2 is FQNNGV. The CDR3 DNA follows: TGTGCCAGCAGCTGGGACAGAAGATACGAGCAGTACTTC. Translated: CASSWDRRYEQYF.

The CDR3 here is CASSRRLPQETQYF. The CDR3 region has the DNA TGTGCCAGCAGCAGGAGGCTACCCCAAGAGACCCAGTACTTC. The rearrangement uses TRBV5-6 and TRBJ2-5, with a possible D match to TRBD2 (5 bases). Germline-derived CDR1 and CDR2 are SGHDT and YYEEEE. This CDR3 has 14 residues. V was pared by 4 bases and J by 1 base, with 11 bases between.

This chain connects TRBV7-9 to TRBJ2-7; possible D gene TRBD2, 5 bases. V lost 1 base and J lost 6, with 10 bases in between. Germline values: CDR1 SEHNR, CDR2 FQNEAQ (reference sequence). The CDR3 is 13 amino acids. The CDR3 coding sequence is TGTGCCAGCAGCTTAGACAGTCGGGGCGAGCAGTACTTC. Protein: CASSLDSRGEQYF.

This chain connects TRBV7-8 to TRBJ1-5; 8 nucleotides agree with TRBD1. The CDR3 runs 17 residues. V lost 1 base to trimming and J lost 6 bases; unmatched junction nucleotides: 11. The V gene's germline CDR1 is SGHVS and CDR2 FQNEAQ. In nucleotides, the CDR3 is TGTGCCAGCAGCTTAGGAACACTGACAGGGGCCGGTCAGCCCCAGCATTTT. Translating it yields CASSLGTLTGAGQPQHF.

This clone was seen a single time. V usage is TRBV15 and J usage is TRBJ2-3; no clear D. This CDR3 is built from 15 residues. Germline CDR1 is LNHNV and CDR2 is YYDKDF (reference sequence). V dropped 0 bases and J dropped 7 bases, with 14 bases sitting between them. CDR3: CATSRDPIASHTQYF. The CDR3 DNA reads as TGTGCCACCAGCAGAGATCCAATAGCCTCCCATACGCAGTATTTT.

Notes on this clone: The junction departs from germline at one end; a sequencing error may be responsible. J is TRBJ2-6 and V is TRBV14; TRBD1 aligns across 9 bases. The V gene's germline CDR1 is SGHDN and CDR2 FVKESK. This CDR3 contains 18 residues. CDR3: CASSHLTGQGTGANGLTF. CDR3 nucleotides: TGTGCCAGCAGCCACTTAACGGGACAGGGAACCGGGGCCAACGGCCTGACTTTC.

The chain is built from TRBV7-8 and TRBJ2-3, with D possibly TRBD2 on 5 matching bases. Germline V gene lookup returns CDR1 SGHVS and CDR2 FQNEAQ. CDR3 length: 15 amino acids. V lost 1 base to trimming and J lost 4 bases, with 12 bases between them. The CDR3 DNA sequence: TGTGCCAGCAGCTTAGGCGGAGGCTGGGCAGATACGCAGTATTTT. It codes for CASSLGGGWADTQYF.

This clone was detected once. The chain has TRBV11-1 and TRBJ2-1; D uncertain. The V end lost 5 bases, the J end lost 4 bases, and 12 bases lay between the germline ends. Germline V CDR1 and CDR2: SGHAT, FQDESV (reference sequence). The CDR3 length is 14 residues. The CDR3 sequence is CASSLLRSYNEQFF. CDR3 coding DNA: TGTGCCAGCAGCCTGCTACGATCGTACAATGAGCAGTTCTTC.

The rearrangement links TRBV19 to TRBJ1-5; possible D gene TRBD1, 6 bases. V shed 8 bases and J shed 7 bases, with 15 bases lying between them. Germline V gene lookup returns CDR1 LNHDA and CDR2 SQIVND (reference sequence). The CDR3 has 13 amino acids. The CDR3 is CASQLGAGQPQHF. In DNA form, the CDR3 reads TGTGCCAGTCAGTTGGGGGCAGGACAGCCCCAGCATTTT.

CDR3 nucleotides: TGTGCCAGCAGTTTAGACAGCTTCTATGGCTACACCTTC. The encoded protein is CASSLDSFYGYTF. J is TRBJ1-2 and V is TRBV28; D may be TRBD1 (5 bases). The CDR3 spans 13 residues. Germline CDR1 MDHEN, CDR2 SYDVKM. The germline V and J ends were trimmed by 2 bases and 4 bases, with 8 bases remaining between them.

Of note for this clone: The sample holds other DNA sequences that translate to the same CDR3. The V and J genes are TRBV11-3 and TRBJ2-1; 13 positions match TRBD2. This CDR3 spans 16 amino acids. The V gene end was trimmed by 1 base and the J gene end by 4 bases; junction bases not matched to a gene: 1. Germline V gene data show CDR1 as SGHNT and CDR2 as YENEEA. CDR3 in DNA: TGTGCCAGCAGCTTAGGACTAGCGGGAGGTTACAATGAGCAGTTCTTC. Protein: CASSLGLAGGYNEQFF.

The chain links TRBV2 to TRBJ1-6; no firm D call. From germline, CDR1 is SNHLY and CDR2 FYNNEI. The V end was cut by 6 bases, the J end by 7 bases, with 10 bases between. This CDR3 spans 13 amino acids. CDR3 in DNA: TGTGCCAGCAGCGATCAGAGGAATTCACCCCTCCACTTT. It codes for CASSDQRNSPLHF.

The sample holds a few counts of this clone. This chain uses TRBV11-3 with TRBJ2-1, with TRBD2 identical over 8 bases. J lost 7 bases, V lost 3 bases, and 8 bases had no gene match. Germline CDR1 and CDR2: SGHNT and YENEEA. There are 15 residues in the CDR3. The CDR3 DNA reads TGTGCCAGCAGCTTGGTTCGCGGGAGGTATAATGAGCAGTTCTTC. It codes for CASSLVRGRYNEQFF.

The genes are TRBV19 and TRBJ1-5, with a weak D call TRBD1 (6 bases). V lost 6 bases, J lost 3 bases, and 24 bases lay in between. Germline V lookup: CDR1 LNHDA, CDR2 SQIVND (reference sequence). CDR3 length equals 18 residues. CDR3 protein: CASRNFQSGQLFNQPQHF. The CDR3 nucleotides read TGTGCCAGTAGGAACTTCCAATCCGGACAGTTGTTCAATCAGCCCCAGCATTTT.

DNA of the CDR3: TGTGCCAGCATCGACAGGACCCAGAACACTGAAGCTTTCTTT. It yields the protein CASIDRTQNTEAFF. The genes are TRBV2 and TRBJ1-1; the D gene is possibly TRBD1 (6 bases). In germline, CDR1 is SNHLY, CDR2 FYNNEI. Deletions cut 7 bases from V and 1 base from J, with 13 bases between. The CDR3 loop spans 14 amino acids.

With respect to this clone: Within the sample, other DNA sequences also encode this same CDR3. This sequence joins TRBV7-8 and TRBJ2-7; D is possibly TRBD1 (5 bases). CDR3 length: 16 residues. V lost 1 base to trimming and J lost 2 bases, with 15 bases between them. Germline V gene sequence: CDR1 SGHVS, CDR2 FQNEAQ. The CDR3 reads CASSLVSAGPAYEQYF. CDR3 DNA sequence: TGTGCCAGCAGCTTAGTATCGGCAGGGCCGGCCTACGAGCAGTACTTC. Supplemented by reference TRBV7-8 and TRBJ2-7, the full variable domain reads GAGVSQSPRYKVAKRGQDVALRCDPISGHVSLFWYQQALGQGPEFLTYFQNEAQLDKSGLPSDRFFAERPEGSVSTLKIQRTQQEDSAVYLCASSLVSAGPAYEQYFGPGTRLTVT.

This clone was found once. The chain is built from TRBV13 and TRBJ1-2; D is uncertain. Trimming pared 2 bases from V and 0 bases from J, leaving 10 bases between. This CDR3 has 15 amino acids. Germline V lookup: CDR1 PRHDT, CDR2 FYEKMQ (reference sequence). The CDR3 region has the DNA TGTGCCAGCAGCTTAAGTGGCGGGACTAACTATGGCTACACCTTC. Its translation: CASSLSGGTNYGYTF.

The chain has TRBV7-3 and TRBJ2-5; perhaps TRBD1 as D (5 bases). V was clipped by 2 bases and J by 5 bases, with 18 bases between them. The V gene's germline CDR1 is SGHTA and CDR2 FQGTGA. The CDR3 contains 16 residues. CDR3 in amino acids: CASSLAGRVTGETQYF. The DNA of the CDR3 is TGTGCCAGCAGCTTAGCAGGCAGGGTAACCGGCGAGACCCAGTACTTC.

The chain couples TRBV27 to TRBJ2-1; possibly TRBD1 for D (6 bases). The CDR3 is 12 residues long. Deletions cut 10 bases from V and 10 bases from J, with 17 bases between. Germline lookup yields CDR1 MNHEY and CDR2 SMNVEV (reference sequence). The CDR3 coding sequence is TGTGCCACCTCTCCAGGGGCGTGGGAGCAGTTCTTC. This encodes CATSPGAWEQFF.